This T cell receptor (beta chain) was sequenced during a study of T-cell reconstitution after alpha-beta-depleted transplantation in children (dated by TCRdb to 2015 to 2016). As for the study more broadly: The study quantitatively tracked T-cell immune reconstitution after TCRalphabeta/CD19-depleted allogeneic hematopoietic cell transplantation in children using TCR repertoire profiling.

Overall results and qualifications from the work: Over the following months the frequencies of hyperexpanded clones went down, and after one year T-cell counts and TCRbeta diversity were mostly credited to newly produced T cells. About two months after transplant, the apparently early recovery of alphabetaT-cell counts reportedly depended on just several hundred clones that had expanded rapidly and came from non-depleted graft cells. In some patients, the high TCRbeta diversity seen at day 60 was put down to recipient T cells and intrathymic progenitors that had survived conditioning.

Taken with the paper, the label for time point translates to: day 60 (about 2 months) after transplantation. According to the study, the label for this sample's treatment or condition signals: allogeneic hematopoietic cell transplantation with graft depleted of TCRalphabeta T cells and CD19 B cells. Transplant recipients were children who received TCRalphabeta/CD19-depleted allogeneic hematopoietic cell grafts. The receptor library was made with PCR. Sequencing was carried out with an Illumina HiSeq 2500. TCR library preparation used molecular barcoding, with unique molecular identifiers applied to normalize quantification of the TCRbeta repertoire. TCRdb reran the public reads through fastp at Q25 and MiXCR, keeping productive beta chains. Every CDR3 protein is listed once, alongside the most common genes and DNA of its rows. Present in this sample are approximately 97,000 distinct CDR3 sequences, about 5.6% of which were seen just once. The biggest ten clones account for around 5.6% of the sample.

This clonotype was seen ten or more times. Its binding antigen is unknown. The sample holds no much larger clone one base away, and base qualities are not on file. The source material was PBMCs, mostly from graft donor cells, sampled 60 days after TCRalphabeta/CD19-depleted stem cell transplant. The TCR originated in a female patient aged 2 to 10 who had a stem cell transplant for Fanconi anemia, so the T cells may come from the graft donor.

CDR3 loop: CASSGGRGNYNEQFF. The nucleotides read TGTGCCAGCAGTGGTGGGCGGGGGAATTACAATGAGCAGTTCTTC. The chain uses TRBV2 and TRBJ2-1; TRBD2 aligns with 7 central bases. Via the germline V gene, CDR1 is SNHLY and CDR2 FYNNEI. From V the trimming removes 4 bases and from J it removes 4 bases, while the gene matches leave 7 bases of the junction unaccounted for. Spanning cysteine to phenylalanine, the CDR3 consists of 15 amino acids. Only CDR3 DNA remains: 45 bases, in frame from the first base.